Each of the 15 T cell receptor beta chains below was sequenced from the same sample in a study of cytomegalovirus exposure and HLA in healthy donors. Vbeta (60) and Jbeta (13) primers were used in the PCR. The table came from immunoSEQ multiplex PCR; TCRdb's copy has only in-frame clones and leaves some out. This sample yields about 77,000 clones, of which about four fifths are seen a single time; nearly 3.5% belongs to the top ten. The sample consisted of PBMCs. These receptors originate from a man between 40 and 49 years old in good health and CMV-seronegative.

The rearrangement links TRBV7-8 to TRBJ1-5, with TRBD1 identical over 7 bases. CDR1 and CDR2 (germline): SGHVS, FQNEAQ. The J segment lost 7 bases and the V segment lost 3 bases, leaving 6 bases of the junction unmatched. This CDR3 region has 14 residues. The CDR3, as DNA: TGTGCCAGCAGCTTCGGACAGGCTTGGCAGCCCCAGCATTTT. Translated, it gives CASSFGQAWQPQHF. The whole variable domain, filled in from reference TRBV7-8 and TRBJ1-5, reads GAGVSQSPRYKVAKRGQDVALRCDPISGHVSLFWYQQALGQGPEFLTYFQNEAQLDKSGLPSDRFFAERPEGSVSTLKIQRTQQEDSAVYLCASSFGQAWQPQHFGDGTRLSIL.

J is TRBJ1-6 and V is TRBV6-1; the D is unclear. This CDR3 has 17 amino acids. In germline, CDR1 is MNHNS, CDR2 SASEGT. V lost 1 base, J lost 3 bases, and 13 bases lay in between. CDR3 nucleotides: TGTGCCAGCAGTGAAGTCCCGGGATACAACTATAATTCACCCCTCCACTTT. Amino acid sequence: CASSEVPGYNYNSPLHF.

This sequence joins TRBV18 and TRBJ2-1, with 9 nucleotides matching TRBD2. This CDR3 comprises 17 residues. V dropped 0 bases and J dropped 5; count of bases not matched to a gene: 8. Germline assignment: CDR1 KGHSH and CDR2 LQKENI. As DNA, the CDR3 is TGTGCCAGCTCACCACCGTCAACCCTAGCGGGGAACAATGAGCAGTTCTTC. Amino acid sequence: CASSPPSTLAGNNEQFF.

This chain connects TRBV7-2 to TRBJ1-2; 9 bases are a match to TRBD1. CDR3 length equals 14 residues. Looked up from germline, CDR1 is SGHTA and CDR2 is FQGNSA. Trimming cost V 5 bases and J 4 bases; bases outside gene matches: 5. The CDR3 spells CASSPGTGSYGYTF. In DNA form, the CDR3 reads TGTGCCAGCAGCCCAGGGACAGGGAGCTATGGCTACACCTTC. Drawing the rest from reference TRBV7-2 and TRBJ1-2, the complete variable domain is GAGVSQSPSNKVTEKGKDVELRCDPISGHTALYWYRQSLGQGLEFLIYFQGNSAPDKSGLPSDRFSAERTGGSVSTLTIQRTQQEDSAVYLCASSPGTGSYGYTFGSGTRLTVV.

The chain is built from TRBV7-2 and TRBJ2-2; possibly TRBD2 for D (5 bases). CDR3 length equals 13 residues. Germline loops: CDR1 SGHTA, CDR2 FQGNSA. V was trimmed by 5 bases and J by 7 bases, leaving 11 bases between them. CDR3: CASSRQRDGELFF. CDR3 nucleotide sequence: TGTGCCAGCAGCCGACAACGGGACGGGGAGCTGTTTTTT.

The gene calls are TRBV5-4 and TRBJ2-7; 7 bases match TRBD1. The V gene's germline CDR1 is SGHNT and CDR2 YYREEE (reference sequence). Trimming cost V 3 bases and J 5 bases; bases outside gene matches: 8. This CDR3 region has 14 residues. CDR3 in DNA: TGTGCCAGCAGCTCCCCGAGACAGGGTAACGAGCAGTACTTC. Translated, it gives CASSSPRQGNEQYF.

CDR3 coding DNA: TGTGCCAGTGGGTCCCAGGGGGAGACCCAGTACTTC. This codes for CASGSQGETQYF. The J gene is TRBJ2-5, the V gene TRBV18; a weak D match, TRBD1 (6 bases). Germline assignment: CDR1 KGHSH and CDR2 LQKENI. CDR3 length equals 12 residues. V lost 9 bases, J lost 5 bases, and 13 bases lay in between.

The chain uses TRBV6-1 and TRBJ2-5, with 7 bases lining up with TRBD1. This CDR3 is built from 15 residues. V lost 7 bases to trimming and J lost 2 bases; unmatched junction nucleotides: 10. Germline CDR1 and CDR2: MNHNS and SASEGT. The CDR3 DNA reads as TGTGCCAGCACCTACCTGGGGACAGCTCAAGAGACCCAGTACTTC. This translates into CASTYLGTAQETQYF.

With respect to this clone: Additional DNA sequences in this sample encode the identical CDR3. The chain recombines TRBV9 with TRBJ1-1; 9 bases fit TRBD1. V was pared by 3 bases and J by 5 bases, with 14 bases of the junction left unmatched. Germline V CDR1 and CDR2: SGDLS, YYNGEE. The length of the CDR3 is 17 residues. CDR3 DNA: TGTGCCAGCAGCGCCCGGGACAGGGAGGCTGATGGGACTGAAGCTTTCTTT. This encodes CASSARDREADGTEAFF.

The rearrangement links TRBV28 to TRBJ1-4; 11 positions agree with TRBD1. Germline V gene lookup returns CDR1 MDHEN and CDR2 SYDVKM. V shed 2 bases, J shed 7 bases, and the junction held 3 bases outside the gene matches. This CDR3 is built from 15 residues. The CDR3 sequence is CASSLAGQGGEKLFF. The CDR3, as DNA: TGTGCCAGCAGTTTAGCGGGACAGGGGGGTGAAAAACTGTTTTTT. The variable domain in full, with the rest retrieved from reference TRBV28 and TRBJ1-4, is DVKVTQSSRYLVKRTGEKVFLECVQDMDHENMFWYRQDPGLGLRLIYFSYDVKMKEKGDIPEGYSVSREKKERFSLILESASTNQTSMYLCASSLAGQGGEKLFFGSGTQLSVL.

This chain connects TRBV29-1 to TRBJ2-7, with a possible D match to TRBD1 (5 bases). V was clipped by 1 base and J by 6 bases, with 13 bases between them. The CDR3 contains 13 residues. CDR1 and CDR2 from the germline V gene are SQVTM and ANQGSEA. CDR3 sequence (DNA): TGCAGCGTTGAAGTCCAGCAGGGTGGCGAGCAGTACTTC. Amino acid sequence: CSVEVQQGGEQYF.

This chain links TRBV30 with TRBJ2-7, with D possibly matching TRBD1 (6 bases). The CDR3 is made up of 11 amino acids. Germline-derived CDR1 and CDR2 are GTSNPN and SVGIG (reference sequence). The V and J ends lost 3 bases and 7 bases respectively, with 10 bases between them. The CDR3 DNA reads as TGTGCCTGGAGGGATACAGGGGAGCAGTACTTC. Its protein product is CAWRDTGEQYF.

The gene calls are TRBV4-2 and TRBJ2-5; 11 nucleotides agree with TRBD2. TRBJ2-7 explains the end of the DNA better; the J call may be wrong. Germline CDR1 and CDR2: LGHNA and YNFKEQ. The CDR3 covers 17 residues. CDR3 in amino acids: CASSQQAGTSGSYEQYF. The DNA for the CDR3 is TGTGCCAGCAGCCAACAAGCCGGGACTAGCGGCTCCTACGAGCAGTACTTC.

The V call is TRBV12-5, the J call TRBJ2-5; TRBD1 matches 10 bases. The CDR3 totals 16 residues. The ends lost 4 bases at V and 0 bases at J; junction bases unmatched: 5. From germline, CDR1 is LGHNT and CDR2 FRNRAP. The CDR3 region has the DNA TGTGCTAGTGGTTCCTTGGACAGGGGGAACCAAGAGACCCAGTACTTC. Protein product: CASGSLDRGNQETQYF.

This clone was seen only a few times. V usage is TRBV30 and J usage is TRBJ1-2; TRBD1 agrees at 8 bases. Trimming at V came to 2 bases and at J to 7 bases, leaving 6 bases not matched to a gene. This CDR3 is built from 13 residues. CDR1 is GTSNPN, CDR2 SVGIG, per germline (reference sequence). CDR3 nucleotide sequence: TGTGCCTGGAGTAGGGACAGGCCATGTGGCTACACCTTC. Translation gives CAWSRDRPCGYTF. Full variable domain (outside the CDR3, taken from reference TRBV30 and TRBJ1-2): SQTIHQWPATLVQPVGSPLSLECTVEGTSNPNLYWYRQAAGRGLQLLFYSVGIGQISSEVPQNLSASRPQDRQFILSSKKLLLSDSGFYLCAWSRDRPCGYTFGSGTRLTVV.